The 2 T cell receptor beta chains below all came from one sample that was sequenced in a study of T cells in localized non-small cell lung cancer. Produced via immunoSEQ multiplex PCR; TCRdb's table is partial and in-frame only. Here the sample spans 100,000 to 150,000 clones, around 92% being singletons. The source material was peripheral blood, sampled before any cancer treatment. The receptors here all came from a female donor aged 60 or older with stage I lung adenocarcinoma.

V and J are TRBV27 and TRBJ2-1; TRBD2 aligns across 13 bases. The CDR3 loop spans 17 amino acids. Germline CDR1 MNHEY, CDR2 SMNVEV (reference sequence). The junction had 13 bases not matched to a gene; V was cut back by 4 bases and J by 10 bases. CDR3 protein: CASSSSLGTSGVTEQFF. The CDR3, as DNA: TGTGCCAGCAGTTCGAGCCTGGGGACTAGCGGGGTCACGGAGCAGTTCTTC.

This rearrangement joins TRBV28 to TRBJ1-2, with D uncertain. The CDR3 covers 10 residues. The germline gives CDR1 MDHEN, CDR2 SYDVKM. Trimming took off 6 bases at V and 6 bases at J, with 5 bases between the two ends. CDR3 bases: TGTGCCAGCAGCTCAAATGGCTACACCTTC. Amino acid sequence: CASSSNGYTF.